At least ten counts were recorded for the clone carrying this T cell receptor beta chain. The data stem from a study of tumor-infiltrating lymphocytes in oesophageal squamous cell carcinoma. TCRdb fed the PCR reads into MiXCR, producing one record per CDR3 protein. The sample yields under 6,500 distinct CDR3 sequences, about 16% seen once. The germline gives CDR1 MNHNS, CDR2 SASEGT. The V end lost 8 bases, the J end lost 3 bases, and 15 bases lay between the germline ends. The length of the CDR3 is 14 residues. The chain has TRBV6-1 and TRBJ2-3, with D uncertain. This receptor was identified in a male donor with esophageal squamous cell carcinoma. The specimen sequenced was normal esophageal tissue next to the tumor. The CDR3 protein is CASRPRAVTDTQYF. DNA of the CDR3: TGTGCCAGCCGCCCCCGGGCAGTAACAGATACGCAGTATTTT.